This passage covers 5 T cell receptor beta chains from one sample sequenced in a study of regulatory T cells in long-lasting Graves disease. Through Arm-PCR of CDR3 regions and iRepertoire HTBI primers, TCR beta libraries were built. Each CDR3 protein is one row after TCRdb ran MiXCR on the multiplex PCR reads. This table has around 240,000 distinct CDR3 sequences, roughly 18% appearing once. Documented time point: newly diagnosed GD, antithyroid drugs for less than 3 months. The authors made the TCR library using RNA they extracted from PBMCs. A further study also used this sample, focusing on T cells in Graves' hyperthyroidism and ophthalmopathy.

The specimen was peripheral blood mononuclear cells (PBMCs), collected at new diagnosis, from a patient treated with antithyroid drugs. Receptor source: a woman in her twenties or thirties with Graves disease.

This clonotype was seen ten or more times. V is TRBV6-1 and J is TRBJ2-7, with 10 bases matching TRBD1. The V and J ends lost 4 bases and 4 bases, in that order; junction bases with no gene match: 7. Germline V CDR1 and CDR2: MNHNS, SASEGT. CDR3 length: 15 residues. This CDR3 reads CASSVGGTGAYEQYF. The CDR3 DNA is TGTGCCAGCAGTGTGGGGGGGACAGGGGCGTACGAGCAGTACTTC.

Only a few counts were recorded for this clonotype. Being one base from a much bigger clone, this may be a read error. The gene calls are TRBV5-1 and TRBJ2-7; D is undetermined. Looked up from germline, CDR1 is SGHRS and CDR2 is YFSETQ. The CDR3 consists of 13 residues. Trimming took off 0 bases at V and 6 bases at J, with 10 bases between the two ends. In DNA, the CDR3 is TGCGCCAGCAGCTTGGCTCCAGCCGGCGAGCAGTACTTC. This encodes CASSLAPAGEQYF.

This clonotype showed up just a few times. This rearrangement joins TRBV5-6 to TRBJ1-6; D ambiguous. This CDR3 is built from 16 residues. CDR1 SGHDT and CDR2 YYEEEE come from the germline V gene. V dropped 1 base and J dropped 4 bases, with 12 bases sitting between them. Written as DNA, the CDR3 is TGTGCCAGCAGCTTGTGGATGGAGGTTTATAATTCACCCCTCCACTTT. This codes for CASSLWMEVYNSPLHF.

This clonotype was detected ten times or more. The rearrangement uses TRBV29-1 and TRBJ1-6; a weak D match, TRBD1 (5 bases). This CDR3 has 13 residues. Trimming removed 5 bases from V and 7 bases from J, with 12 bases in between. Per germline, CDR1 SQVTM and CDR2 ANQGSEA. The CDR3 loop reads CSVKGTGNSPLHF. In nucleotides, the CDR3 is TGCAGCGTTAAGGGAACAGGAAATTCACCCCTCCACTTT.

The CDR3 is CASSVPGEENYGYTF. CDR3 nucleotides: TGCGCCAGCAGTGTGCCGGGGGAAGAGAACTATGGCTACACCTTC. This chain links TRBV10-1 with TRBJ1-2, with D possibly matching TRBD1 (5 bases). Trimming removed 4 bases at V and 2 bases at J, with 14 bases between. The CDR3 has 15 amino acids. The germline V gene has CDR1 WNHNN and CDR2 SYGVQD (reference sequence).